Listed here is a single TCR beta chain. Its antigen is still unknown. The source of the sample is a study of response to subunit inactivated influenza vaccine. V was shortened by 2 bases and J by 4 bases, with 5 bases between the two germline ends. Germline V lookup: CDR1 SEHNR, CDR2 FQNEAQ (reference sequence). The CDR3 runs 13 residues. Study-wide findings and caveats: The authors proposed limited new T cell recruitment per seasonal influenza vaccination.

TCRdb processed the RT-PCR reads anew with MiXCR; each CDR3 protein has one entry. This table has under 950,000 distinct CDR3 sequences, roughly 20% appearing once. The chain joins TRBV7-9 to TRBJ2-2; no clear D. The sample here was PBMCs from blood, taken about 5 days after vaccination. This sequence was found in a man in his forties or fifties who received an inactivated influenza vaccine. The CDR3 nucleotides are TGTGCCAGCAGCTTACAGGCCACCGGGGAGCTGTTTTTT. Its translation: CASSLQATGELFF.